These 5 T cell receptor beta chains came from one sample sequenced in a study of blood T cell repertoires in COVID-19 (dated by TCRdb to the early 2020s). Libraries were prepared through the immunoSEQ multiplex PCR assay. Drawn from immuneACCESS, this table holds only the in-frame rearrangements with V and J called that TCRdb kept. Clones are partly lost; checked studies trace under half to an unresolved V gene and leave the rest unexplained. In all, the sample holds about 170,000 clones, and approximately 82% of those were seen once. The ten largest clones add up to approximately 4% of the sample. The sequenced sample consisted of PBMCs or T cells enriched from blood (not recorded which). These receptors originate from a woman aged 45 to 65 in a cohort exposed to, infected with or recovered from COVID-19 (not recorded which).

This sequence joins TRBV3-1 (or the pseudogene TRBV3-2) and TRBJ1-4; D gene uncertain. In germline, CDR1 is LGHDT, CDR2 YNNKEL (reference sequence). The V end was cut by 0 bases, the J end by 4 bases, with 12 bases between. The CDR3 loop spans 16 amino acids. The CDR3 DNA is TGTGCCAGCAGCCAAGAGATGAATGAGATTAATGAAAAACTGTTTTTT. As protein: CASSQEMNEINEKLFF.

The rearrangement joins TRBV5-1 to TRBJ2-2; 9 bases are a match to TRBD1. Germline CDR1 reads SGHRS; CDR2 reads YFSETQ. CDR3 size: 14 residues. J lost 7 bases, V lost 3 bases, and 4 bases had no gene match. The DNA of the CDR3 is TGCGCCAGCAGCTCGGGACAGGGTAACGGGGAGCTGTTTTTT. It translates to CASSSGQGNGELFF.

The CDR3 DNA is TGTGCCAGCAGCCAAGAATCGTTATCAGGGACAGGTGAAGCTTTCTTT. This encodes CASSQESLSGTGEAFF. V gene TRBV3-1 (or the pseudogene TRBV3-2) combines with J gene TRBJ1-1; 8 bases line up with TRBD1. V gave up 0 bases and J gave up 7 bases; unmatched junction bases: 10. This CDR3 has 16 amino acids. Germline lookup yields CDR1 LGHDT and CDR2 YNNKEL (reference sequence).

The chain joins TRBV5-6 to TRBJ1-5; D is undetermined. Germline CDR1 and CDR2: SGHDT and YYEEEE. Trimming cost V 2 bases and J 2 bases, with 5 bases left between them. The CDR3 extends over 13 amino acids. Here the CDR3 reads CASSFGRNQPQHF. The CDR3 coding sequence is TGTGCCAGCAGCTTTGGCCGCAATCAGCCCCAGCATTTT.

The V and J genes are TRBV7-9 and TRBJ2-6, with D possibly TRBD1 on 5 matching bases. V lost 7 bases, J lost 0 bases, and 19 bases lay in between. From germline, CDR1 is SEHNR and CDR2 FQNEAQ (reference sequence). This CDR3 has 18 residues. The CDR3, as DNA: TGTGCCAGCAACTCCGTGGGTAGGGGCTCCTCTGGGGCCAACGTCCTGACTTTC. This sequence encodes CASNSVGRGSSGANVLTF.